These T cell receptor beta chains were read from a single sample in a study of tumor and adjacent non-tumor tissue in lung cancer. MiXCR, applied by TCRdb to the multiplex PCR reads, yields one record per CDR3 protein. The data contain approximately 66,000 distinct CDR3 sequences, about 61% of them seen just once; the ten biggest clones take up about 32%. The sequencing sample was made of distant non-tumor lung tissue. The source is a man aged 70-80 years with non-small cell lung cancer. The CDR3 runs from the conserved cysteine through the conserved F or W. Each record gives: clone size, J gene, D gene, V gene, CDR3 protein, CDR3 DNA. A D gene is named only where the DNA matches it firmly. The size field is filled for only some rows; it gives once, few, many or a size class.

size: few; J: TRBJ2-7; D: .; V: TRBV28; CDR3: CASSFGHRIDYEQYF; DNA: TGTGCCAGCAGTTTTGGCCACAGAATCGATTATGAGCAGTACTTC
size: .; J: TRBJ1-1; D: .; V: TRBV4-1; CDR3: CASGRGDVRRNLGAEAFF; DNA: TGCGCCAGCGGCCGAGGGGATGTGAGACGCAACCTGGGGGCTGAAGCTTTCTTT
size: .; J: TRBJ2-2; D: TRBD1; V: TRBV11-2; CDR3: CTSSLRQGPTGELFF; DNA: TGTACCAGCAGCTTAAGACAGGGGCCGACCGGGGAGCTGTTTTTT
size: .; J: TRBJ1-1; D: .; V: TRBV30; CDR3: CVLISSQRVNTEAFF; DNA: TGTGTCTTGATAAGTTCCCAGCGCGTGAACACTGAAGCTTTCTTT
size: once; J: TRBJ1-2; D: .; V: TRBV5-4; CDR3: CVSTPFWGACGYTF; DNA: TGTGTCAGCACCCCTTTCTGGGGGGCTTGTGGCTACACCTTC
size: many; J: TRBJ2-3; D: .; V: TRBV7-3; CDR3: CASSPSPGSTDTQYF; DNA: TGTGCCAGCAGCCCGTCTCCCGGGAGCACAGATACGCAGTATTTT
size: .; J: TRBJ2-1; D: TRBD2; V: TRBV11-3; CDR3: CASSLLAGVNNKHFF; DNA: TGTGCCAGTAGCCTTCTAGCGGGGGTTAACAATAAGCACTTCTTC
size: .; J: TRBJ2-2; D: .; V: TRBV13; CDR3: CARSLGTGELFF; DNA: TGTGCCAGGAGCTTAGGAACCGGGGAGCTGTTTTTC
size: .; J: TRBJ2-2; D: .; V: TRBV12-3/TRBV12-4; CDR3: CASSPPIFRGDLFF; DNA: TGTGCCAGCAGTCCCCCGATATTTAGGGGGGACCTGTTTTTT
size: many; J: TRBJ1-2; D: .; V: TRBV14; CDR3: CASSQVRELGYTF; DNA: TGTGCCAGCAGCCAAGTTAGGGAGCTTGGCTACACCTTC
size: .; J: TRBJ2-7; D: TRBD2; V: TRBV11-1; CDR3: CAGSLARLADSCEQYF; DNA: TGTGCAGGCAGCTTAGCGCGACTAGCGGACTCCTGCGAGCAATACTTC
size: .; J: TRBJ1-2; D: TRBD1; V: TRBV11-2; CDR3: CDSSSGPIEQGANYDYTF; DNA: TGTGACAGCAGCTCGGGGCCCATAGAACAGGGGGCGAACTATGACTACACCTTC
size: .; J: TRBJ1-2; D: .; V: TRBV5-1; CDR3: CASSLLHPTNYGYTF; DNA: TGCGCCAGCAGCTTGCTCCACCCTACTAACTATGGCTACACCTTC
size: .; J: TRBJ1-6; D: .; V: TRBV20-1; CDR3: CSARVRANSPLHF; DNA: TGCAGTGCTAGAGTCAGGGCTAATTCACCCCTCCACTTT
size: .; J: TRBJ1-2; D: .; V: TRBV5-1; CDR3: CASSLGQENGYTF; DNA: TGCGCAAGCAGCTTGGGTCAGGAAAACGGCTACACCTTC
size: many; J: TRBJ1-1; D: TRBD1; V: TRBV12-3/TRBV12-4; CDR3: CASSQGQGNTEAFF; DNA: TGTGCCAGCAGTCAGGGACAGGGGAACACTGAAGCTTTCTTT
size: many; J: TRBJ1-2; D: .; V: TRBV6-5; CDR3: CASSSRDGRHYGYTF; DNA: TGTGCCAGCAGCTCCCGGGACGGACGCCACTATGGCTACACCTTC
size: .; J: TRBJ2-3; D: TRBD2; V: TRBV10-2; CDR3: CASSENPSGGSQGRTDTQYF; DNA: TGCGCCAGCAGTGAGAATCCTAGCGGGGGGAGCCAAGGGCGGACAGATACGCAGTATTTT
size: .; J: TRBJ2-1; D: TRBD2; V: TRBV20-1; CDR3: CSGGPAGRTPSHEQFF; DNA: TGCAGCGGGGGACCAGCGGGGCGTACACCCTCCCATGAGCAGTTCTTC
size: .; J: TRBJ1-2; D: .; V: TRBV28; CDR3: CASSLRGARLYGYTF; DNA: TGTGCCAGCAGTTTGAGGGGGGCGCGTCTCTATGGCTACACCTTC
size: many; J: TRBJ2-5; D: .; V: TRBV4-2; CDR3: CASSRAGGGETQYF; DNA: TGTGCCAGCAGCCGCGCCGGAGGGGGAGAGACCCAGTACTTC
size: once; J: TRBJ2-1; D: .; V: TRBV29-1; CDR3: CSVPHSLYNGQFF; DNA: TGCAGCGTTCCCCATTCACTTTACAATGGGCAGTTCTTC
size: few; J: TRBJ2-5; D: .; V: TRBV5-1; CDR3: CASSDRGSSEETQYF; DNA: TGCGCCAGCAGCGATAGGGGGTCGTCCGAAGAGACCCAGTACTTC
size: few; J: TRBJ2-1; D: TRBD2; V: TRBV5-1; CDR3: CASSSHSGRGNEQFF; DNA: TGCGCCAGCAGCTCCCATAGCGGGAGGGGAAATGAGCAGTTCTTC
size: many; J: TRBJ2-3; D: .; V: TRBV2; CDR3: CASSAQDWPDTQYF; DNA: TGTGCCAGCAGTGCTCAGGATTGGCCTGATACGCAGTATTTT
size: many; J: TRBJ2-5; D: .; V: TRBV6-5; CDR3: CASSSTARGTQYF; DNA: TGTGCCAGCAGTTCCACCGCCAGGGGCACCCAGTACTTC
size: .; J: TRBJ1-1; D: .; V: TRBV5-6; CDR3: CARGSGLRGGTEAFF; DNA: TGTGCCAGAGGTTCTGGGCTTAGGGGGGGCACTGAAGCTTTCTTT
size: many; J: TRBJ2-7; D: .; V: TRBV12-3/TRBV12-4; CDR3: CASSPRGYEQYF; DNA: TGTGCCAGCAGTCCCAGGGGCTACGAGCAGTACTTC
size: .; J: TRBJ1-1; D: .; V: TRBV6-1; CDR3: CASSRPNGRFSTEAFF; DNA: TGTGCCAGCAGCCGCCCAAACGGACGGTTTTCCACTGAAGCTTTCTTT
size: .; J: TRBJ2-7; D: .; V: TRBV10-2; CDR3: CASSLRNNVQYF; DNA: TGCGCCAGTAGTTTGCGGAACAACGTGCAGTACTTC
size: many; J: TRBJ1-1; D: .; V: TRBV12-3/TRBV12-4; CDR3: CASSLGLSNTEAFF; DNA: TGTGCCAGCAGTTTGGGTCTTTCCAACACTGAAGCTTTCTTT
size: .; J: TRBJ2-5; D: TRBD1; V: TRBV7-9; CDR3: CASSSWAGGETQYF; DNA: TGTGCCAGCAGCTCGTGGGCAGGGGGAGAGACCCAGTACTTC
size: few; J: TRBJ2-7; D: TRBD1; V: TRBV5-1; CDR3: CASSLGLQGAKNEQYF; DNA: TGCGCCAGCAGCTTGGGCCTCCAGGGGGCAAAGAACGAGCAGTACTTC
size: .; J: TRBJ2-7; D: TRBD1; V: TRBV12-3/TRBV12-4; CDR3: CASCLGTGPYEQYF; DNA: TGTGCCAGCTGCTTGGGGACAGGGCCCTACGAGCAGTACTTC
size: .; J: TRBJ1-5; D: .; V: TRBV12-3/TRBV12-4; CDR3: CTSETGGVQHF; DNA: TGTACCAGCGAGACAGGTGGAGTCCAGCATTTT
size: few; J: TRBJ2-1; D: TRBD2; V: TRBV5-1; CDR3: CASSHKTSGVGANEQFF; DNA: TGCGCCAGCAGCCATAAGACTAGCGGGGTTGGGGCCAATGAGCAGTTCTTC
size: many; J: TRBJ1-1; D: .; V: TRBV6-5; CDR3: CASSRVMGPYTEAFF; DNA: TGTGCCAGCAGTCGGGTAATGGGGCCTTATACTGAAGCTTTCTTT
size: .; J: TRBJ2-4; D: .; V: TRBV11-3; CDR3: CASSLSRGNSKNIQYF; DNA: TGTGCCAGCAGCTTGAGCAGGGGTAACTCCAAAAACATTCAGTATTTC
size: .; J: TRBJ2-4; D: TRBD2; V: TRBV11-2; CDR3: CASSPGGAAKSIQYF; DNA: TGTGCCAGCAGCCCCGGGGGGGCGGCCAAAAGCATCCAGTACTTC
size: many; J: TRBJ1-1; D: .; V: TRBV10-3; CDR3: CAISAGEYTEAFF; DNA: TGTGCCATCAGTGCAGGGGAGTATACTGAAGCTTTCTTT
size: .; J: TRBJ2-5; D: .; V: TRBV12-3/TRBV12-4; CDR3: CASSTMDRSKTQYF; DNA: TGTGCCAGCAGTACGATGGACCGCTCTAAGACTCAGTACTTC
size: .; J: TRBJ2-2; D: .; V: TRBV12-3/TRBV12-4; CDR3: CASRVQGSNTGKLLF; DNA: TGTGCCAGCAGGGTACAGGGTTCGAACACCGGGAAGCTGTTATTT
size: .; J: TRBJ2-3; D: TRBD2; V: TRBV4-1; CDR3: CTTSPGGAADTQYF; DNA: TGCACCACCTCTCCGGGAGGGGCGGCAGATACGCAGTATTTT
size: .; J: TRBJ1-6; D: .; V: TRBV5-5; CDR3: CASRHGGVENSPLHF; DNA: TGTGCCAGCAGGCATGGAGGGGTTGAAAATTCACCCCTCCACTTT
size: .; J: TRBJ2-5; D: .; V: TRBV4-1; CDR3: CAGSQVLAEAGETQYF; DNA: TGCGCCGGCAGCCAAGTTTTAGCGGAGGCCGGCGAGACCCAGTACTTC
size: .; J: TRBJ2-1; D: .; V: TRBV5-1; CDR3: CASSPGGPRGNEQFF; DNA: TGCGCCAGCAGTCCCGGCGGACCCAGGGGCAATGAGCAGTTCTTC
size: .; J: TRBJ2-2; D: .; V: TRBV6-5; CDR3: CASRFSGTWMYAGELFF; DNA: TGTGCCAGTAGATTTTCAGGGACATGGATGTACGCCGGGGAGCTGTTTTTT
size: many; J: TRBJ1-6; D: TRBD1; V: TRBV4-1; CDR3: CASSQKPGQNYNSPLHF; DNA: TGCGCCAGCAGCCAGAAGCCGGGACAGAACTATAATTCACCCCTCCACTTT
size: many; J: TRBJ2-4; D: .; V: TRBV12-3/TRBV12-4; CDR3: CASRSGAKNIQYF; DNA: TGTGCGAGCCGTTCGGGGGCCAAAAACATTCAGTACTTC
size: .; J: TRBJ2-3; D: .; V: TRBV20-1; CDR3: CSAVPEAIVTDMQYF; DNA: TGCAGTGCCGTCCCTGAGGCCATAGTCACAGATATGCAGTATTTT
size: few; J: TRBJ2-3; D: TRBD2; V: TRBV6-1; CDR3: CASSGLVGGPDTQYF; DNA: TGTGCCAGCAGTGGACTAGTGGGAGGGCCAGATACGCAGTATTTT
size: .; J: TRBJ2-7; D: .; V: TRBV20-1; CDR3: CSTLGRLPSREQYF; DNA: TGTAGTACCCTTGGACGACTCCCTTCCCGGGAGCAGTACTTC
size: .; J: TRBJ2-1; D: TRBD2; V: TRBV12-3/TRBV12-4; CDR3: CAGSFLRPGLAVSSAYNEQFF; DNA: TGTGCCGGCAGTTTCCTTCGGCCGGGACTAGCGGTCTCATCGGCTTACAATGAGCAGTTCTTC